What follows are 18 T cell receptor delta chains derived from one specimen sequenced in a study of gamma-delta T cells after stem cell transplantation. TCRdb applied CATT to the RT-PCR reads for clone calling. Altogether over 2,000 delta-chain clones are present, roughly 15% being singletons, with the ten largest covering around 13%. What was sequenced was gamma-delta T cells. Receptors were obtained from a human donor. It is not recorded whose cells these are; they may come from a transplant donor. This table probably holds off-target reads from a library built for another chain.

The rearrangement joins TRDV2 to TRDJ1, with 9 bases that match TRDD3. This CDR3 region has 18 residues. Losses at the gene ends were 3 bases for V and 0 bases for J; bases not matched to a gene: 13. Germline loops: CDR1 GEAIGNYY, CDR2 EKD. The CDR3 here is CACDDLGDKGEDTDKLIF. CDR3 coding DNA: TGTGCCTGTGACGATTTGGGGGATAAAGGGGAGGACACCGATAAACTCATCTTT.

This clone was observed a few times. The genes are TRDV2 and TRDJ1; 11 nucleotides match TRDD3. V shed 3 bases and J 2 bases; nucleotides not matched to a gene: 13. The CDR3 loop spans 18 amino acids. The germline gives CDR1 GEAIGNYY, CDR2 EKD. As DNA, the CDR3 is TGTGCCTGTGACCCCGTGGTGGGGGATACGCTACCTACCGATAAACTCATCTTT. This gives the protein CACDPVVGDTLPTDKLIF.

The rearrangement links TRDV2 to TRDJ1; 8 nucleotides line up with TRDD3. Germline loops: CDR1 GEAIGNYY, CDR2 EKD. V lost 3 bases, J lost 0 bases, and 14 bases stayed unmatched. The CDR3 extends over 18 amino acids. CDR3 sequence reads: CACDAVTGGRRYTDKLIF. The CDR3 bases are TGTGCCTGTGACGCCGTTACTGGGGGTAGGAGGTACACCGATAAACTCATCTTT.

V usage is TRDV2 and J usage is TRDJ3; TRDD3 aligns across 8 bases. CDR3 length: 18 amino acids. CDR1 and CDR2 (germline): GEAIGNYY, EKD. V shed 3 bases, J shed 0 bases, and the junction held 6 bases outside the gene matches. Here the CDR3 reads CACDLLGGDSWDTRQMFF. DNA of the CDR3: TGTGCCTGTGACCTACTGGGGGGCGACTCCTGGGACACCCGACAGATGTTTTTC.

Worth noting for this clone: This may arise from a read error, as a much more abundant clone is one base away. The rearrangement uses TRDV2 and TRDJ1; TRDD3 matches at 13 bases. The CDR3 has 19 residues. Germline loops: CDR1 GEAIGNYY, CDR2 EKD. After removal of 1 base from V and 0 bases from J, the junction contained 10 bases not matched to a gene. In DNA form, the CDR3 reads TGTGCCTGTGACACGGTACTGGGGGATACGCGAGCACACACCGATAAACTCATCTTT. Translating gives CACDTVLGDTRAHTDKLIF.

This clone was recorded a few times. This chain joins TRDV2 and TRDJ1; 9 bases map to TRDD3. The V and J ends lost 0 bases and 3 bases, in that order; junction bases with no gene match: 10. This CDR3 region has 17 residues. Per germline, CDR1 GEAIGNYY and CDR2 EKD. Written as DNA, the CDR3 is TGTGCCTGTGACACCGTAGGGGATACGCCCCTACCCGATAAACTCATCTTT. Its protein product is CACDTVGDTPLPDKLIF.

This clone was observed a handful of times. The chain couples TRDV2 to TRDJ1; a weak D match, TRDD3 (6 bases). CDR1 GEAIGNYY and CDR2 EKD come from the germline V gene. The length of the CDR3 is 20 residues. The V end lost 0 bases, the J end lost 0 bases, and 25 bases lay between the germline ends. DNA for the CDR3: TGTGCCTGTGACACCGTGGGGGTCACGGGTAACGAACGGTACACCGATAAACTCATCTTT. Its translation is CACDTVGVTGNERYTDKLIF.

The genes are TRDV2 and TRDJ3, with 13 nucleotides matching TRDD3. J lost 2 bases, V lost 0 bases, and 9 bases had no gene match. The CDR3 extends over 21 amino acids. Germline V gene lookup returns CDR1 GEAIGNYY and CDR2 EKD. The CDR3 region has the DNA TGTGCCTGTGACACCGCCGATACTGGGGGATACGCGACCTGGGACACCCGACAGATGTTTTTC. The encoded protein is CACDTADTGGYATWDTRQMFF.

The chain carries TRDV2 and TRDJ3; 10 bases map to TRDD3. Germline-derived CDR1 and CDR2 are GEAIGNYY and EKD. J was trimmed by 0 bases and V by 3 bases; bases with no gene match: 10. The CDR3 contains 20 residues. The CDR3 loop is CACDPVLGDSPSWDTRQMFF. CDR3 coding DNA: TGTGCCTGTGACCCTGTACTGGGGGATTCTCCCTCCTGGGACACCCGACAGATGTTTTTC.

This clone is classed as large. The chain carries TRDV2 and TRDJ1, with 9 bases aligning to TRDD3. Germline V gene data show CDR1 as GEAIGNYY and CDR2 as EKD. With V trimmed by 0 bases and J by 6 bases, 16 bases remained unmatched. The CDR3 consists of 18 residues. CDR3: CACDTLQLRLGDANKLIF. CDR3 bases: TGTGCCTGTGACACCCTCCAGCTTCGACTGGGGGACGCAAATAAACTCATCTTT.

The chain uses TRDV2 and TRDJ1, with TRDD3 matching over 8 bases. Germline CDR1 GEAIGNYY, CDR2 EKD. There are 19 residues in the CDR3. J lost 0 bases, V lost 3 bases, and 17 bases had no gene match. CDR3 loop: CACDPLRLRNWGDTDKLIF. The DNA of the CDR3 is TGTGCCTGTGACCCCCTCCGCCTCCGCAACTGGGGGGACACCGATAAACTCATCTTT.

This chain uses TRDV2 with TRDJ1; 8 bases map to TRDD3. This CDR3 contains 19 residues. V shed 0 bases and J 3 bases; nucleotides not matched to a gene: 17. Germline CDR1 GEAIGNYY, CDR2 EKD. The CDR3 is CACDTVTGGVGGLADKLIF. CDR3 sequence (DNA): TGTGCCTGTGACACCGTTACTGGGGGCGTCGGAGGGTTGGCCGATAAACTCATCTTT.

This chain connects TRDV2 to TRDJ1, with 9 bases fitting TRDD3. Trimming removed 0 bases from V and 4 bases from J; junction bases left unmatched: 17. This CDR3 spans 19 amino acids. Germline CDR1 and CDR2: GEAIGNYY and EKD. The CDR3 sequence is CACDTLPVLGDTLNDKLIF. Here the CDR3 DNA reads TGTGCCTGTGACACCTTACCCGTACTGGGGGACACTTTGAACGATAAACTCATCTTT.

The chain has TRDV2 and TRDJ1, with a possible D match to TRDD3 (5 bases). Germline lookup yields CDR1 GEAIGNYY and CDR2 EKD. The CDR3 length is 15 residues. V was shortened by 0 bases and J by 1 base, with 11 bases between the two germline ends. This CDR3 is CACDTVGSLTDKLIF. CDR3 nucleotide sequence: TGTGCCTGTGACACCGTGGGGTCTCTCACCGATAAACTCATCTTT.

The chain uses TRDV2 and TRDJ3, with 8 bases matching TRDD3. Germline CDR1 is GEAIGNYY and CDR2 is EKD. V lost 0 bases to trimming and J lost 0 bases; unmatched junction nucleotides: 12. The CDR3 is made up of 21 amino acids. CDR3 in DNA: TGTGCCTGTGACACCGTGAAAGCTGGGGGACCAATCTCCTGGGACACCCGACAGATGTTTTTC. Translated: CACDTVKAGGPISWDTRQMFF.

The gene calls are TRDV2 and TRDJ1; 13 bases match TRDD3. The CDR3 sequence is 19 residues long. Germline trimming cut 3 bases from V and 1 base from J; bases unmatched to any gene: 13. The V gene's germline CDR1 is GEAIGNYY and CDR2 EKD. The CDR3 DNA sequence: TGTGCCTGTGACCCTGTACTGGGGGATACGCCCGGAGGCACCGATAAACTCATCTTT. Its protein product is CACDPVLGDTPGGTDKLIF.

This chain links TRDV2 with TRDJ1, with 8 bases identical to TRDD3. Trimming took 0 bases from V and 3 from J; bases not matched to a gene: 14. The CDR3 consists of 18 residues. Germline V gives CDR1 GEAIGNYY, CDR2 EKD. CDR3 bases: TGTGCCTGTGACACCGTTGGGATACGAACGACGAGCCCCGATAAACTCATCTTT. Translated, it gives CACDTVGIRTTSPDKLIF.

The CDR3 DNA is TGTGCCTGTGATCCACTCCTGGGTAGCACCGATAAACTCATCTTT. Translation: CACDPLLGSTDKLIF. This rearrangement joins TRDV2 to TRDJ1; possible D gene TRDD3, 5 bases. The CDR3 totals 15 residues. Germline V CDR1 and CDR2: GEAIGNYY, EKD. Trimming took off 4 bases at V and 1 base at J, with 15 bases between the two ends.